This TCR beta chain was sequenced for a study of T cell clonotyping in hematopoietic cell transplantation. Findings and caveats of the study: CD4 and CD8 repertoire contributions could not be separated without sorting.

The repertoire was sequenced with immunoSEQ multiplex PCR; TCRdb's copy has only in-frame clones and lacks some. The sample carries roughly 30,000 clones, 80% to 95% recorded once. In germline, CDR1 is SGHRS, CDR2 YFSETQ. The CDR3 extends over 14 amino acids. The V and J ends lost 3 bases and 2 bases respectively, with 11 bases between them. This clone was seen only once. Its target is not known. This clonotype originated in a female patient aged 45 to 65 who had an allogeneic stem cell transplant from a related donor, so the T cells may come from the graft donor. Some clones in this sample may be carry-over from other donors' samples. J is TRBJ2-5 and V is TRBV5-1; D is possibly TRBD1 (6 bases). Here the sequenced sample was PBMCs, taken 100 days after allogeneic stem cell transplant. The CDR3 DNA sequence: TGCGCCAGCAGCTACTGGACAGCTCAAGAGACCCAGTACTTC. Protein sequence: CASSYWTAQETQYF.